The subject of this entry is one TCR beta chain. Its antigen is unknown. These data belong to a study of shared clonotypes between healthy human individuals. General observations from the study: Estimated clonotype richness was generally higher in naive than memory subsets.

Method: immunoSEQ multiplex PCR; TCRdb's copy keeps in-frame clones and lacks some. Altogether about 2.3 million clones are present, approximately 95% being singletons, with the ten largest covering 0.39%. Germline loops: CDR1 MDHEN, CDR2 SYDVKM. The CDR3 covers 15 residues. Trimming stripped 3 bases from V and 1 base from J, with 7 bases between. The origin of this receptor is a man younger than 35 in good health. Some clones in this sample may be carry-over from other donors' samples. Material for sequencing was naive CD4+ T cells from PBMCs. Subset given: CD45RA+ positively selected. The chain carries TRBV28 and TRBJ2-6, with D perhaps TRBD2 (5 bases). This CDR3 reads CASSLEVSGANVLTF. The CDR3 DNA follows: TGTGCCAGCAGTTTGGAGGTATCTGGGGCCAACGTCCTGACTTTC.